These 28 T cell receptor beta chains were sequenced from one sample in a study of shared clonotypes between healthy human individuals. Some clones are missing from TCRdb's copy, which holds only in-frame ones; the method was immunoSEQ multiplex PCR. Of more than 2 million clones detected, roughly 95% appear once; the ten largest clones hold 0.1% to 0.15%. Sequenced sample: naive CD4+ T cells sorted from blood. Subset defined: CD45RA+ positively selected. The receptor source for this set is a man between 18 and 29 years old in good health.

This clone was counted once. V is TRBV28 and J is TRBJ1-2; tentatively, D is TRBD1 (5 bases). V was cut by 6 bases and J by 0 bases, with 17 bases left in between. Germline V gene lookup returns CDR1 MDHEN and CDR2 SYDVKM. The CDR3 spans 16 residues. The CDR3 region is CASRRGQGSPNYGYTF. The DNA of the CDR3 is TGTGCCAGCAGGCGAGGTCAGGGATCTCCTAACTATGGCTACACCTTC.

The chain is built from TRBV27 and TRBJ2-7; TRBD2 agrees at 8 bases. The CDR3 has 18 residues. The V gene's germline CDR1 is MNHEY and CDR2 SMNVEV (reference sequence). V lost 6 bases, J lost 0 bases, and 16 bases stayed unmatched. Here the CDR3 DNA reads TGTGCCAGCAGCCACCACGGGGGTGGCAGCGGGAGCTCCTACGAGCAGTACTTC. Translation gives CASSHHGGGSGSSYEQYF.

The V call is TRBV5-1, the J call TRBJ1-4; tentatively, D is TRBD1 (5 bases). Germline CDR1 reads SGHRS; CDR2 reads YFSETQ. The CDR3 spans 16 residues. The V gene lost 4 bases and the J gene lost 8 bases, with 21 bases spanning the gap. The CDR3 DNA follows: TGCGCCAGCAGCGCGACGCCTGCAGGGTTAGGGGAAAAACTGTTTTTT. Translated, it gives CASSATPAGLGEKLFF.

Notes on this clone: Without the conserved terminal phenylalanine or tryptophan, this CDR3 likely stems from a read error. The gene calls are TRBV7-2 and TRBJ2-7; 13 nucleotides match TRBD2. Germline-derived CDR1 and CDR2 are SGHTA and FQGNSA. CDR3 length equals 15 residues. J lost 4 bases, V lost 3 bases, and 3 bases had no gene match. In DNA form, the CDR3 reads TGTGCCAGCAGCTTGGGACTAGCGGGGATTTACGAGCAGTACCTC. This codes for CASSLGLAGIYEQYL.

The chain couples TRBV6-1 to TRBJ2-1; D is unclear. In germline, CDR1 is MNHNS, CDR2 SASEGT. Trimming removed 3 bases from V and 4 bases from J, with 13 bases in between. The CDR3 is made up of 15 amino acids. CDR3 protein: CASSEAPGAYNEQFF. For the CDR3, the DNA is TGTGCCAGCAGTGAGGCTCCAGGAGCGTACAATGAGCAGTTCTTC.

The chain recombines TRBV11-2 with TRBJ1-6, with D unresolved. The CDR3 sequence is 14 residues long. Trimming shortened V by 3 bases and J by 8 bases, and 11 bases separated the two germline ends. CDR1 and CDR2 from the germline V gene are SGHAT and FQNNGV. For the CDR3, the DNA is TGTGCCAGCAGCTTGGTCTTAAGGGATTCACCCCTCCACTTT. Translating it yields CASSLVLRDSPLHF.

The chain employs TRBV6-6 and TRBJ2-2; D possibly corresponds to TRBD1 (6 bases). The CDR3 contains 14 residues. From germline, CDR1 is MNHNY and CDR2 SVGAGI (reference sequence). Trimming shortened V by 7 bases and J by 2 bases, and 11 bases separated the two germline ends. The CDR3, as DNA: TGTGCCAGCATTCGGACAGAAAACACCGGGGAGCTGTTTTTT. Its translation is CASIRTENTGELFF.

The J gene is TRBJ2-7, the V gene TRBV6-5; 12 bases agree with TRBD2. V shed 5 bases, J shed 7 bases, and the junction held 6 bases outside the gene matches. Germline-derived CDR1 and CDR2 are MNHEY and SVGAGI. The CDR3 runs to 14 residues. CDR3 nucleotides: TGTGCCAGCAGTCGACTAGCGGGGGCTGGGGAGCAGTACTTC. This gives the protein CASSRLAGAGEQYF.

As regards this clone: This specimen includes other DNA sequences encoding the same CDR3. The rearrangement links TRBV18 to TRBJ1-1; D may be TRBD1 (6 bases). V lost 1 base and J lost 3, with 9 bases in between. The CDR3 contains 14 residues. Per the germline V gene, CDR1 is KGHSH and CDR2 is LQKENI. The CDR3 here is CASSPRRGDTEAFF. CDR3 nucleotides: TGTGCCAGCTCACCACGCAGGGGCGACACTGAAGCTTTCTTT. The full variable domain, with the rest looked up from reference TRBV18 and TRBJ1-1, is NAGVMQNPRHLVRRRGQEARLRCSPMKGHSHVYWYRQLPEEGLKFMVYLQKENIIDESGMPKERFSAEFPKEGPSILRIQQVVRGDSAAYFCASSPRRGDTEAFFGQGTRLTVV.

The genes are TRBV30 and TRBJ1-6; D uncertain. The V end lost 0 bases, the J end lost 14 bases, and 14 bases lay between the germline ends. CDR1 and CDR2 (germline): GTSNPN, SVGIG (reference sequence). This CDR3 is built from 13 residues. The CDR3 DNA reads TGTGCCTGGAGTGTAGGCGGGCAATTAACCCTCCACTTT. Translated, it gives CAWSVGGQLTLHF.

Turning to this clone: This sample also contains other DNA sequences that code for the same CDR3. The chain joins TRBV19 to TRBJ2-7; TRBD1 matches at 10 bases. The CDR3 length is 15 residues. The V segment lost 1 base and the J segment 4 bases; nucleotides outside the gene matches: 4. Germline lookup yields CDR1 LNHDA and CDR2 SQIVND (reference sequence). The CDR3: CASSIAGQGTYEQYF. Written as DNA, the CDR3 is TGTGCCAGTAGTATAGCGGGACAGGGGACGTACGAGCAGTACTTC. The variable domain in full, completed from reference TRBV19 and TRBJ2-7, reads DGGITQSPKYLFRKEGQNVTLSCEQNLNHDAMYWYRQDPGQGLRLIYYSQIVNDFQKGDIAEGYSVSREKKESFPLTVTSAQKNPTAFYLCASSIAGQGTYEQYFGPGTRLTVT.

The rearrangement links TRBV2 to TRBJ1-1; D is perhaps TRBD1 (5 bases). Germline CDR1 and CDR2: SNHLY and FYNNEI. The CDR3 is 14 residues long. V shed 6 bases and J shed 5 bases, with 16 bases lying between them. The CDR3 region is CASRETAEGTEAFF. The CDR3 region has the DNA TGTGCCAGCAGGGAAACTGCGGAGGGGACTGAAGCTTTCTTT.

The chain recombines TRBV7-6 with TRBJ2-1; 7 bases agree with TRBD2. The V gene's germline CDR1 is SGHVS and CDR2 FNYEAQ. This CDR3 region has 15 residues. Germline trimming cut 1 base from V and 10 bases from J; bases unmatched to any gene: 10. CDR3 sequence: CASSLEGAGFLEQFF. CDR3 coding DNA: TGTGCCAGCAGCTTAGAGGGAGCGGGGTTTTTAGAGCAGTTCTTC.

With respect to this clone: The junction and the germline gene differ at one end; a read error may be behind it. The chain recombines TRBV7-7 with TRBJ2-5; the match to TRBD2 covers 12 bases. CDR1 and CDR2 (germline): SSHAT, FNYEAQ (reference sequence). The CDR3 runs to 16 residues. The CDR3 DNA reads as TGTGCTAGCAGCCAGACTAGCGGGAGCTACCAAGAGACCCAGTACTTC. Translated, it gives CASSQTSGSYQETQYF.

CDR3 sequence: CASSPNVVRGYTF. In DNA, the CDR3 is TGTGCCAGCAGCCCAAACGTAGTTCGGGGCTACACCTTC. The chain links TRBV5-4 to TRBJ1-2; D not certain. The germline V and J ends were trimmed by 4 bases and 8 bases, with 15 bases remaining between them. The CDR3 totals 13 residues. The germline CDR1 and CDR2 sequences are SGHNT and YYREEE (reference sequence).

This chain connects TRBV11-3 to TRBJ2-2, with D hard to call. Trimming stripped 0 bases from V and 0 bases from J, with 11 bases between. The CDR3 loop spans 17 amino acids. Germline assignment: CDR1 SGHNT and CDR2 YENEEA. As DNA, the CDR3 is TGTGCCAGCAGCTTAGATCTTTACGGCACGAACACCGGGGAGCTGTTTTTT. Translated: CASSLDLYGTNTGELFF.

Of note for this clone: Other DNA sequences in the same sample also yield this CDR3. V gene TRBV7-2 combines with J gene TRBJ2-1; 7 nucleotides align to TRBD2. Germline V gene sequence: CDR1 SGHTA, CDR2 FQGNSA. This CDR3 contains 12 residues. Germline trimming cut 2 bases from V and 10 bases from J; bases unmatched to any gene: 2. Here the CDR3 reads CASSLWGGEQFF. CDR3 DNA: TGTGCCAGCAGCTTATGGGGGGGAGAGCAGTTCTTC.

CDR3 amino acids: CAWRRTGGKGYTF. Here the CDR3 DNA reads TGTGCCTGGAGACGGACAGGGGGCAAGGGCTACACCTTC. The chain combines TRBV30 with TRBJ1-2, with TRBD1 matching 11 bases. Germline trimming cut 3 bases from V and 8 bases from J; bases unmatched to any gene: 5. Germline assignment: CDR1 GTSNPN and CDR2 SVGIG (reference sequence). The CDR3 is 13 amino acids.

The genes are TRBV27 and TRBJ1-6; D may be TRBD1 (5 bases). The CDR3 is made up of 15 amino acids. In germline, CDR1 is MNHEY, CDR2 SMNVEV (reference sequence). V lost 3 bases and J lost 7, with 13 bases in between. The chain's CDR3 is CASSFGTGVNSPLHF. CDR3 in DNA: TGTGCCAGCAGTTTTGGTACGGGGGTAAATTCACCCCTCCACTTT.

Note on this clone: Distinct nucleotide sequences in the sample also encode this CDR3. The CDR3, as DNA: TGTGCCAGCAGCGTAGACGTCGGAAGCTACGAGCAGTACTTC. Its protein is CASSVDVGSYEQYF. The chain carries TRBV9 and TRBJ2-7; D not resolved. Per germline, CDR1 SGDLS and CDR2 YYNGEE. The CDR3 is made up of 14 amino acids. V gave up 0 bases and J gave up 3 bases, with 10 bases separating them. The full variable domain, in which reference TRBV9 and TRBJ2-7 provide the parts outside the CDR3, is DSGVTQTPKHLITATGQRVTLRCSPRSGDLSVYWYQQSLDQGLQFLIQYYNGEERAKGNILERFSAQQFPDLHSELNLSSLELGDSALYFCASSVDVGSYEQYFGPGTRLTVT.

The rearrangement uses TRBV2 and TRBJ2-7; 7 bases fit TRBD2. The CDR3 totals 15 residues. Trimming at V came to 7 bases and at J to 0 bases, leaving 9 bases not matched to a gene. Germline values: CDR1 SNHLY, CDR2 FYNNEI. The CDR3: CASNLASGGSYEQYF. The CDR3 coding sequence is TGTGCCAGCAATCTAGCTAGCGGTGGCTCCTACGAGCAGTACTTC.

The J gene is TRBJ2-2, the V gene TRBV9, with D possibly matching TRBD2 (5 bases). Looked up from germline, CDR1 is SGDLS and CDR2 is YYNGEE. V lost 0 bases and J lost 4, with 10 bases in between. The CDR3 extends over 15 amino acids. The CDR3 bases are TGTGCCAGCAGCGTAGGCGGGTTTGGCACCGGGGAGCTGTTTTTT. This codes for CASSVGGFGTGELFF.

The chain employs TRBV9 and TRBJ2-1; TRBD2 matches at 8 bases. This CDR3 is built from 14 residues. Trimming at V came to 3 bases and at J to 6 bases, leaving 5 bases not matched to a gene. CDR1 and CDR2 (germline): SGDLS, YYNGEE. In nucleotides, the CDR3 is TGTGCCAGCAGCGCCACCGGGACTAGCAATGAGCAGTTCTTC. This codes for CASSATGTSNEQFF.

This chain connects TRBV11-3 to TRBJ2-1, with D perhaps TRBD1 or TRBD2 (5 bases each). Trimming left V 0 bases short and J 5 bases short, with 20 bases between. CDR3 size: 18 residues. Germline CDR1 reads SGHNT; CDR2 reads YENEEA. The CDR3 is CASSLDGGWRLVHNEQFF. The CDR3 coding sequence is TGTGCCAGCAGCTTAGATGGGGGATGGCGGTTAGTACACAATGAGCAGTTCTTC.

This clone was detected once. The CDR3 DNA follows: TGTGCCAGCAGCCCCCTGGGACTAGCGGGTGGTGGTGAGCAGTTCTTC. Its protein is CASSPLGLAGGGEQFF. The J gene is TRBJ2-1, the V gene TRBV9; 12 bases map to TRBD2. The V gene end was trimmed by 4 bases and the J gene end by 9 bases; junction bases not matched to a gene: 11. CDR1 SGDLS and CDR2 YYNGEE come from the germline V gene. The CDR3 has 16 residues.

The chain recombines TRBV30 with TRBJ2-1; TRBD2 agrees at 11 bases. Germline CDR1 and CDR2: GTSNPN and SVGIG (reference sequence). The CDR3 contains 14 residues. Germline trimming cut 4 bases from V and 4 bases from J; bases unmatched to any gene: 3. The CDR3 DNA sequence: TGTGCCTGGAATCGACTAGCGGGGTACAATGAGCAGTTCTTC. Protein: CAWNRLAGYNEQFF. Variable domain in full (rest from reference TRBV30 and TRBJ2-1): SQTIHQWPATLVQPVGSPLSLECTVEGTSNPNLYWYRQAAGRGLQLLFYSVGIGQISSEVPQNLSASRPQDRQFILSSKKLLLSDSGFYLCAWNRLAGYNEQFFGPGTRLTVL.

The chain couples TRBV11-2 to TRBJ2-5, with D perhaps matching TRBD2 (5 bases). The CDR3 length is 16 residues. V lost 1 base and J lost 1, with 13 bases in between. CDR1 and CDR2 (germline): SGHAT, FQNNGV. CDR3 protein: CASSLVRGAIQETQYF. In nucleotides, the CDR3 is TGTGCCAGCAGCTTAGTTCGGGGAGCCATCCAAGAGACCCAGTACTTC.

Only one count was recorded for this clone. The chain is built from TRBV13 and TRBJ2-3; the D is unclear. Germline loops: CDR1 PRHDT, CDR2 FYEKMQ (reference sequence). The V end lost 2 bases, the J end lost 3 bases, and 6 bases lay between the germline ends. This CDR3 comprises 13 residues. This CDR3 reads CASSLLPTDTQYF. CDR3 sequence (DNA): TGTGCCAGCAGCTTACTACCGACAGATACGCAGTATTTT. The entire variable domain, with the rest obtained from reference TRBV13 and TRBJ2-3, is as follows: AAGVIQSPRHLIKEKRETATLKCYPIPRHDTVYWYQQGPGQDPQFLISFYEKMQSDKGSIPDRFSAQQFSDYHSELNMSSLELGDSALYFCASSLLPTDTQYFGPGTRLTVL.